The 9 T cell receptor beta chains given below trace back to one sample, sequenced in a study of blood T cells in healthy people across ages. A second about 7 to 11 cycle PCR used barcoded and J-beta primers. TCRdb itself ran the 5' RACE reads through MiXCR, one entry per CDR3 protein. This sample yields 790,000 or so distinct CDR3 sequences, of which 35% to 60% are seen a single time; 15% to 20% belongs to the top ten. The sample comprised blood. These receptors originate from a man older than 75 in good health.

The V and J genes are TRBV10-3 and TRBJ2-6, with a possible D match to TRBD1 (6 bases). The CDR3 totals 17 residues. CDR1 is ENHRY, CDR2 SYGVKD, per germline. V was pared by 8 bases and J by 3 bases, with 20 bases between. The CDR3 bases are TGTGCCATCGGAAAGGCTACAGGGAAGTTTGGGGCCAACGTCCTGACTTTC. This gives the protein CAIGKATGKFGANVLTF.

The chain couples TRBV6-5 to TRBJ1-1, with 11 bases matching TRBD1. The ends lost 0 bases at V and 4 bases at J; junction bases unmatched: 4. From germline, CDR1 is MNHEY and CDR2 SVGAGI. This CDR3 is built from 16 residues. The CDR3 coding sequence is TGTGCCAGCAGTTACTCGAGCGGGACAGGGGGCACTGAAGCTTTCTTT. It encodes CASSYSSGTGGTEAFF.

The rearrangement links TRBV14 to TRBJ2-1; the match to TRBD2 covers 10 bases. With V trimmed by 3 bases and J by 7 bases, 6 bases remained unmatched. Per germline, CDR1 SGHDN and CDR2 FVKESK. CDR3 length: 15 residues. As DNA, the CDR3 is TGTGCCAGCAGCCAGATACTAGCGGGATGGAATGAGCAGTTCTTC. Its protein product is CASSQILAGWNEQFF.

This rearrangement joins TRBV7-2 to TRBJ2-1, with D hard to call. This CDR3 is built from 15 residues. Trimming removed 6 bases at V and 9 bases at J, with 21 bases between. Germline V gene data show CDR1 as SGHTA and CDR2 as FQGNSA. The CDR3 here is CASRKTVTTGVEQFF. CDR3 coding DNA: TGTGCCAGCAGAAAAACAGTCACCACTGGTGTTGAGCAGTTCTTC.

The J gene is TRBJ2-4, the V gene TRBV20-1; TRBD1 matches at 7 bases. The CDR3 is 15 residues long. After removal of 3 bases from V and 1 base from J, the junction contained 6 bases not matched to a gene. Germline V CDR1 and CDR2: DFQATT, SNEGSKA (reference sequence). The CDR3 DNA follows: TGCAGTGCTAGGACTGACAGGGCGGCCAAAAACATTCAGTACTTC. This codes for CSARTDRAAKNIQYF.

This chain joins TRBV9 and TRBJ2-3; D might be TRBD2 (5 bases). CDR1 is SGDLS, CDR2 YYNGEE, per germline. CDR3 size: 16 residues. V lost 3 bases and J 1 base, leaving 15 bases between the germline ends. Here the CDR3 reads CASSDRRSIGTDTQYF. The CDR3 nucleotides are TGTGCCAGCAGCGACCGGAGGAGTATTGGCACAGATACGCAGTATTTT. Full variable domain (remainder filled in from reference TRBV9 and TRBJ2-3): DSGVTQTPKHLITATGQRVTLRCSPRSGDLSVYWYQQSLDQGLQFLIQYYNGEERAKGNILERFSAQQFPDLHSELNLSSLELGDSALYFCASSDRRSIGTDTQYFGPGTRLTVL.

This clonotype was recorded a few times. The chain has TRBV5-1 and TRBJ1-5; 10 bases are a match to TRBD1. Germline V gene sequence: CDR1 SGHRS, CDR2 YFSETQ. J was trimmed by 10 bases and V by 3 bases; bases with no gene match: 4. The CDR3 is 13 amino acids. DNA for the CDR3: TGCGCCAGCAGCTCGGACAGGGGGGATCCCCAGCATTTT. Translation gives CASSSDRGDPQHF.

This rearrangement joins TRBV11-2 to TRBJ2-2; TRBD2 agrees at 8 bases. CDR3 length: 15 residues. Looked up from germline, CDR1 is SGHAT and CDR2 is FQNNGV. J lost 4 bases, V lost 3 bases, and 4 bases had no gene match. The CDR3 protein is CASSLSGRATGELFF. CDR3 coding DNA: TGTGCCAGCAGCTTGAGCGGGAGAGCCACCGGGGAGCTGTTTTTT.

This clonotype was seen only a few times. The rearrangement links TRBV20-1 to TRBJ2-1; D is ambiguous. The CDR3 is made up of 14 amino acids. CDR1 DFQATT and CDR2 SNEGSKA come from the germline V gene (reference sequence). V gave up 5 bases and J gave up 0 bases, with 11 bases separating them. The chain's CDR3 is CSADSLGSYNEQFF. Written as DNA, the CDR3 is TGCAGTGCTGATAGTTTGGGCTCCTACAATGAGCAGTTCTTC.